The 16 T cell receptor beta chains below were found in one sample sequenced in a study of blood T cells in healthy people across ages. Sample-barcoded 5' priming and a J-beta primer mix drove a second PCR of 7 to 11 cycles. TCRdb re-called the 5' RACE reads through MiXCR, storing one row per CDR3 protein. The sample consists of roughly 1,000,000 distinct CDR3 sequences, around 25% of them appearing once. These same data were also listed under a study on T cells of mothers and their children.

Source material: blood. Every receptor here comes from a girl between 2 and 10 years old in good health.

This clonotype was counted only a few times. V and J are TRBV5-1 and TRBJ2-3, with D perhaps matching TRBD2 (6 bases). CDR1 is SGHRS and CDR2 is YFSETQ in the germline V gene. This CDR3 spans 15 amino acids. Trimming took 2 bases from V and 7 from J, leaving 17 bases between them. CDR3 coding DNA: TGCGCCAGCAGCTTAACGGGAGAAGTTAGGAATACGCAGTATTTT. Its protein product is CASSLTGEVRNTQYF.

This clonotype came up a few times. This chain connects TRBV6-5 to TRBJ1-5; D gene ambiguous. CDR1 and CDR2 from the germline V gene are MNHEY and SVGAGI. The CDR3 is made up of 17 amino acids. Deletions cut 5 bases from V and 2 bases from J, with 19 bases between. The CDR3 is CASSTSFGRPGNQPQHF. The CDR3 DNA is TGTGCCAGCAGTACTTCCTTCGGGAGGCCCGGCAATCAGCCCCAGCATTTT.

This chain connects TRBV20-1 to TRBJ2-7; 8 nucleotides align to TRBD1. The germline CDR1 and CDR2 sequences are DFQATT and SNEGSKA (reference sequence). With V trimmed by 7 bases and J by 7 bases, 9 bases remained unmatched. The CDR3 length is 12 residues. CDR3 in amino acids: CSGGQALGEQYF. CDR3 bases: TGCAGTGGGGGACAGGCCCTCGGGGAGCAGTACTTC.

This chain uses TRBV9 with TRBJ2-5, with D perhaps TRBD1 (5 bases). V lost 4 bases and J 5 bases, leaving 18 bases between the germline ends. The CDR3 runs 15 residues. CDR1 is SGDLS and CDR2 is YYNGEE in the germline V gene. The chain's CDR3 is CASSPGRALQETQYF. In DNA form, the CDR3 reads TGTGCCAGCAGCCCGGGCAGGGCCCTTCAGGAGACCCAGTACTTC. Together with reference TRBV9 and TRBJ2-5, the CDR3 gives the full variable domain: DSGVTQTPKHLITATGQRVTLRCSPRSGDLSVYWYQQSLDQGLQFLIQYYNGEERAKGNILERFSAQQFPDLHSELNLSSLELGDSALYFCASSPGRALQETQYFGPGTRLLVL.

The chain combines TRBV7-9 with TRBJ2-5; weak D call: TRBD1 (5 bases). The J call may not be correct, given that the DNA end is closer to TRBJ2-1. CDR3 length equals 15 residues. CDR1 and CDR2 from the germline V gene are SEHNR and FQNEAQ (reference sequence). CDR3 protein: CASSLAQSGLNEQFF. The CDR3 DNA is TGTGCCAGCAGCTTAGCTCAGTCAGGGCTCAATGAGCAGTTCTTC.

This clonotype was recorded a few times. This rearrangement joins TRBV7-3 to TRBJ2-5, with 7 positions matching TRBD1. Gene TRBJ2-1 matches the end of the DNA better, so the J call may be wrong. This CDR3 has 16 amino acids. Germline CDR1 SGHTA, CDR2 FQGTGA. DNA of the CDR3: TGTGCCAGCAGCTTAAGAAAGGGGGCTTTACTGAATGAGCAGTTCTTC. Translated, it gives CASSLRKGALLNEQFF.

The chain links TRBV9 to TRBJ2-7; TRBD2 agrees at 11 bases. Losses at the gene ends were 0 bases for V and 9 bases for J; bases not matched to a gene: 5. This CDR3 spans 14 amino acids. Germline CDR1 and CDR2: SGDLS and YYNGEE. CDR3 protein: CASSVELAGDLQYF. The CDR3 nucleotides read TGTGCCAGCAGCGTAGAACTAGCGGGGGATCTGCAGTACTTC. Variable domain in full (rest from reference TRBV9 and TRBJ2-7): DSGVTQTPKHLITATGQRVTLRCSPRSGDLSVYWYQQSLDQGLQFLIQYYNGEERAKGNILERFSAQQFPDLHSELNLSSLELGDSALYFCASSVELAGDLQYFGPGTRLTVT.

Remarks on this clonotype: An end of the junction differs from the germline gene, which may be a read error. The CDR3 spells CSVTRGPYEPQHF. CDR3 nucleotides: TGCAGCGTGACCAGGGGGCCCTATGAGCCCCAGCACTTT. The chain is built from TRBV29-1 and TRBJ1-5; 8 bases line up with TRBD1. The germline gives CDR1 SQVTM, CDR2 ANQGSEA. The CDR3 extends over 13 amino acids.

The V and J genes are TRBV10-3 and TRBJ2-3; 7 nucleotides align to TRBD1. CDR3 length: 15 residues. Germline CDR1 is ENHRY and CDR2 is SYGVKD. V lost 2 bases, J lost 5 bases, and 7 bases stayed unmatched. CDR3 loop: CAISERGPEGDTQYF. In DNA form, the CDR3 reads TGTGCCATCAGTGAGAGGGGGCCCGAGGGAGATACGCAGTATTTT.

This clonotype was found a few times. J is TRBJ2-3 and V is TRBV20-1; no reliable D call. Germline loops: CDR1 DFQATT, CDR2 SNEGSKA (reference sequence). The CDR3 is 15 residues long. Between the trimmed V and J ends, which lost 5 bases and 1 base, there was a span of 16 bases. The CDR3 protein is CSAPPFKPGTDTQYF. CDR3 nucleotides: TGCAGTGCTCCCCCCTTCAAACCGGGCACAGATACGCAGTATTTT.

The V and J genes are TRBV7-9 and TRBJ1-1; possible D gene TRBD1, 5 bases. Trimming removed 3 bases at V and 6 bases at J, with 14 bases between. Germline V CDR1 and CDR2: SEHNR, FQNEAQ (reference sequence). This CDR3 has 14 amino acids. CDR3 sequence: CASSLDDPGAEAFF. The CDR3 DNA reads TGTGCCAGCAGCTTGGACGACCCGGGGGCTGAAGCTTTCTTT.

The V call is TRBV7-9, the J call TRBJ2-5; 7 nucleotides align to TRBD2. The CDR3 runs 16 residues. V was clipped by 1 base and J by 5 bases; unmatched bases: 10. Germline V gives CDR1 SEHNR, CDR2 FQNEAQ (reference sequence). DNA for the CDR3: TGTGCCAGCAGCTTAGTAGTCGGACTAGTTTGGGAGACCCAGTACTTC. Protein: CASSLVVGLVWETQYF.

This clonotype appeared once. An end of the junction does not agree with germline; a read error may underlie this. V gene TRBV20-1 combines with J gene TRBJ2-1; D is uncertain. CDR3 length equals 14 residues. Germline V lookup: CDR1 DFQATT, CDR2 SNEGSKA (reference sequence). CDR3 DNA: TGCAGCGCTAGAATCTTCGGCGGCGACAATGAGCAGTTCTTC. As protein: CSARIFGGDNEQFF.

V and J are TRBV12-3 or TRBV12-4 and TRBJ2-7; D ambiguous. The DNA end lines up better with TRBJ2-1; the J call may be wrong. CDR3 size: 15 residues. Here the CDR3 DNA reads TGTGCCAGCAGTTTTGGCTCCCTACGGCTCAAAGAGCAGTTCTTC. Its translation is CASSFGSLRLKEQFF.

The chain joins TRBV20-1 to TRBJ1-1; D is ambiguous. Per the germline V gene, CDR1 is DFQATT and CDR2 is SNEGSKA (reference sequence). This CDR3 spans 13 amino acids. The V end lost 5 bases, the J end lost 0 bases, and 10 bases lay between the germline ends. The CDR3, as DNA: TGCAGTGCTTCTTCTGGACTGAACACTGAAGCTTTCTTT. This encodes CSASSGLNTEAFF.

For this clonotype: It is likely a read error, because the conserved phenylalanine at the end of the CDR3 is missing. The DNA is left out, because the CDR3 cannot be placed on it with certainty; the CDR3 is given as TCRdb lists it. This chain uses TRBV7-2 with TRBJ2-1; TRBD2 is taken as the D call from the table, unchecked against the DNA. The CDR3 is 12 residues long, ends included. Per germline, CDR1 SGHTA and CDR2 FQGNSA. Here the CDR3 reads CASSLAGLAGQV.